One sample yielded the 18 T cell receptor beta chains listed below, sequenced in a study of blood T cell repertoires in COVID-19. Method: immunoSEQ multiplex PCR; TCRdb's copy keeps in-frame clones and lacks some. The table has 75,000 to 90,000 clones, roughly 78% seen once; the top ten hold more than 35%. Sequenced input: peripheral blood. These receptor sequences come from a man in his sixties with COVID-19, enrolled during active disease.

The table lists this clone with a count of one. V usage is TRBV7-6 and J usage is TRBJ2-1; D unresolved. CDR1 is SGHVS and CDR2 is FNYEAQ in the germline V gene. This CDR3 is built from 16 residues. Between the trimmed V and J ends, which lost 5 bases and 3 bases, there was a span of 17 bases. The chain's CDR3 is CASSPGSGPFYNEQFF. The CDR3 DNA reads as TGTGCCAGCAGCCCCGGGTCCGGTCCGTTCTACAATGAGCAGTTCTTC.

This clone showed up just once. The J gene is TRBJ2-2, the V gene TRBV5-1, with 8 bases that match TRBD2. V was pared by 3 bases and J by 3 bases, with 7 bases of the junction left unmatched. The CDR3 has 16 amino acids. The germline gives CDR1 SGHRS, CDR2 YFSETQ. The CDR3 is CASSYAGGRDTGELFF. The CDR3 DNA sequence: TGCGCCAGCAGCTATGCGGGGGGCCGGGACACCGGGGAGCTGTTTTTT.

J is TRBJ1-3 and V is TRBV29-1, with a weak D call TRBD1 (6 bases). Germline loops: CDR1 SQVTM, CDR2 ANQGSEA. V dropped 0 bases and J dropped 0 bases, with 9 bases sitting between them. CDR3 length equals 15 residues. The CDR3 sequence: CSVEDWTDSGNTIYF. CDR3 DNA sequence: TGCAGCGTTGAAGACTGGACAGACTCTGGAAACACCATATATTTT.

V is TRBV19 and J is TRBJ1-5; 9 nucleotides line up with TRBD1. CDR3 length: 15 residues. The trim removed 4 bases at V and 6 bases at J, leaving 7 bases unmatched. Per germline, CDR1 LNHDA and CDR2 SQIVND (reference sequence). The CDR3, as DNA: TGTGCCAGTAGTAGAGAACAGGGGGCTGGTCAGCCCCAGCATTTT. Translated, it gives CASSREQGAGQPQHF.

V gene TRBV7-8 combines with J gene TRBJ2-7; 7 nucleotides match TRBD1. The CDR3 runs 15 residues. The germline V gene has CDR1 SGHVS and CDR2 FQNEAQ. V shed 8 bases, J shed 1 base, and the junction held 11 bases outside the gene matches. DNA of the CDR3: TGTGCCAGCGCAGCTAGACAGGGACCTTCCTACGAGCAGTACTTC. Translation gives CASAARQGPSYEQYF.

This sequence joins TRBV14 and TRBJ2-5; 7 positions agree with TRBD2. V shed 1 base, J shed 4 bases, and the junction held 15 bases outside the gene matches. Germline assignment: CDR1 SGHDN and CDR2 FVKESK. This CDR3 contains 18 residues. Written as DNA, the CDR3 is TGTGCCAGCAGCCAAGGGAGAGGTGCAGCGTCGGGGGGAGAGACCCAGTACTTC. This gives the protein CASSQGRGAASGGETQYF.

The chain couples TRBV5-1 to TRBJ2-7; 12 bases map to TRBD2. Germline V gene lookup returns CDR1 SGHRS and CDR2 YFSETQ. V lost 4 bases, J lost 3 bases, and 11 bases stayed unmatched. CDR3 size: 17 residues. The CDR3 DNA reads as TGCGCCAGCAGCGACCTACTAGCGGGAGGAAAAAACTACGAGCAGTACTTC. This translates into CASSDLLAGGKNYEQYF. Full variable domain (outside the CDR3, taken from reference TRBV5-1 and TRBJ2-7): KAGVTQTPRYLIKTRGQQVTLSCSPISGHRSVSWYQQTPGQGLQFLFEYFSETQRNKGNFPGRFSGRQFSNSRSEMNVSTLELGDSALYLCASSDLLAGGKNYEQYFGPGTRLTVT.

V gene TRBV5-1 combines with J gene TRBJ2-1; 10 bases align to TRBD2. CDR1 and CDR2 from the germline V gene are SGHRS and YFSETQ. The J segment lost 7 bases and the V segment lost 0 bases, leaving 7 bases of the junction unmatched. The CDR3 runs 16 residues. The CDR3: CASSLVLSSGSNEQFF. CDR3 nucleotides: TGCGCCAGCAGCTTGGTTTTGTCTAGCGGGAGTAATGAGCAGTTCTTC.

The chain has TRBV11-2 and TRBJ2-1, with TRBD1 matching over 8 bases. Germline V gene lookup returns CDR1 SGHAT and CDR2 FQNNGV. The CDR3 totals 15 residues. V trimming: 4 bases; J trimming: 7 bases; junction bases outside the gene matches: 9. This chain's CDR3 is CASSSPRGRFNEQFF. The CDR3 DNA sequence: TGTGCCAGCAGCTCACCCAGGGGGCGATTTAATGAGCAGTTCTTC.

V is TRBV6-1 and J is TRBJ1-2, with D unresolved. With 1 base removed from V and 8 bases from J, the gap between germline ends came to 14 bases. This CDR3 has 14 residues. Germline lookup yields CDR1 MNHNS and CDR2 SASEGT. The chain's CDR3 is CASSEGAKMAGYTF. The CDR3 nucleotides read TGTGCCAGCAGTGAAGGGGCCAAGATGGCGGGCTACACCTTC.

The J gene is TRBJ2-6, the V gene TRBV5-4; 8 bases line up with TRBD2. V shed 10 bases and J 4 bases; nucleotides not matched to a gene: 10. CDR3 length: 15 residues. Germline V CDR1 and CDR2: SGHNT, YYREEE (reference sequence). The CDR3 bases are TGTGCCGGGGAACGGGGGGGGACCGGGGCCAACGTCCTGACTTTC. This sequence encodes CAGERGGTGANVLTF.

This rearrangement joins TRBV6-6 to TRBJ2-6; 11 nucleotides match TRBD1. Germline assignment: CDR1 MNHNY and CDR2 SVGAGI (reference sequence). After removal of 5 bases from V and 2 bases from J, the junction contained 2 bases not matched to a gene. CDR3 length: 16 amino acids. CDR3 nucleotide sequence: TGTGCCAGCAGTCAGGACAGGGGGCCTGGGGCCAACGTCCTGACTTTC. Translating gives CASSQDRGPGANVLTF.

This clone appeared a single time. The chain recombines TRBV4-2 with TRBJ2-3; the D gene is possibly TRBD2 (5 bases). CDR3 length: 16 residues. Germline V lookup: CDR1 LGHNA, CDR2 YNFKEQ. V was pared by 1 base and J by 2 bases, with 13 bases between. CDR3 in amino acids: CASSQVAVGVTDTQYF. CDR3 in DNA: TGTGCCAGCAGCCAAGTGGCCGTGGGAGTCACAGATACGCAGTATTTT.

This chain joins TRBV24-1 and TRBJ1-1; D call uncertain. V lost 2 bases, J lost 2 bases, and 5 bases lay in between. CDR1 is KGHDR and CDR2 is SFDVKD in the germline V gene. This CDR3 has 13 amino acids. The CDR3 DNA follows: TGTGCCACCAGTGATTCCAGAAACACTGAAGCTTTCTTT. It encodes CATSDSRNTEAFF.

This sequence joins TRBV5-4 and TRBJ2-1; TRBD2 is a possible D gene (5 bases). This CDR3 is built from 15 residues. Germline lookup yields CDR1 SGHNT and CDR2 YYREEE (reference sequence). Trimming took 4 bases from V and 7 from J, leaving 18 bases between them. The CDR3: CASSPPPQRHNEQFF. The CDR3 DNA reads as TGTGCCAGCAGCCCGCCCCCCCAGCGGCATAATGAGCAGTTCTTC.

The chain uses TRBV11-1 and TRBJ2-3; D possibly corresponds to TRBD1 (5 bases). Trimming pared 1 base from V and 1 base from J, leaving 12 bases between. This CDR3 has 16 residues. Germline V gene lookup returns CDR1 SGHAT and CDR2 FQDESV (reference sequence). DNA for the CDR3: TGTGCCAGCAGCTTAGATGGGGCGCGACGCACAGATACGCAGTATTTT. Amino acid sequence: CASSLDGARRTDTQYF.

The chain is built from TRBV29-1 and TRBJ2-7; maybe TRBD2 (6 bases). The length of the CDR3 is 13 residues. Germline CDR1 reads SQVTM; CDR2 reads ANQGSEA. The germline V and J ends were trimmed by 7 bases and 2 bases, with 15 bases remaining between them. CDR3 nucleotide sequence: TGCAGCGCTGGGGACTCCGTTACCTACGAGCAGTACTTC. Translated, it gives CSAGDSVTYEQYF.

The gene calls are TRBV19 and TRBJ2-2; the D gene is possibly TRBD2 (6 bases). The germline CDR1 and CDR2 sequences are LNHDA and SQIVND (reference sequence). CDR3 length: 14 residues. Between the trimmed V and J ends, which lost 5 bases and 1 base, there was a span of 8 bases. CDR3 bases: TGTGCCAGTAGTCGGAGGGTGAACACCGGGGAGCTGTTTTTT. Amino acids: CASSRRVNTGELFF.